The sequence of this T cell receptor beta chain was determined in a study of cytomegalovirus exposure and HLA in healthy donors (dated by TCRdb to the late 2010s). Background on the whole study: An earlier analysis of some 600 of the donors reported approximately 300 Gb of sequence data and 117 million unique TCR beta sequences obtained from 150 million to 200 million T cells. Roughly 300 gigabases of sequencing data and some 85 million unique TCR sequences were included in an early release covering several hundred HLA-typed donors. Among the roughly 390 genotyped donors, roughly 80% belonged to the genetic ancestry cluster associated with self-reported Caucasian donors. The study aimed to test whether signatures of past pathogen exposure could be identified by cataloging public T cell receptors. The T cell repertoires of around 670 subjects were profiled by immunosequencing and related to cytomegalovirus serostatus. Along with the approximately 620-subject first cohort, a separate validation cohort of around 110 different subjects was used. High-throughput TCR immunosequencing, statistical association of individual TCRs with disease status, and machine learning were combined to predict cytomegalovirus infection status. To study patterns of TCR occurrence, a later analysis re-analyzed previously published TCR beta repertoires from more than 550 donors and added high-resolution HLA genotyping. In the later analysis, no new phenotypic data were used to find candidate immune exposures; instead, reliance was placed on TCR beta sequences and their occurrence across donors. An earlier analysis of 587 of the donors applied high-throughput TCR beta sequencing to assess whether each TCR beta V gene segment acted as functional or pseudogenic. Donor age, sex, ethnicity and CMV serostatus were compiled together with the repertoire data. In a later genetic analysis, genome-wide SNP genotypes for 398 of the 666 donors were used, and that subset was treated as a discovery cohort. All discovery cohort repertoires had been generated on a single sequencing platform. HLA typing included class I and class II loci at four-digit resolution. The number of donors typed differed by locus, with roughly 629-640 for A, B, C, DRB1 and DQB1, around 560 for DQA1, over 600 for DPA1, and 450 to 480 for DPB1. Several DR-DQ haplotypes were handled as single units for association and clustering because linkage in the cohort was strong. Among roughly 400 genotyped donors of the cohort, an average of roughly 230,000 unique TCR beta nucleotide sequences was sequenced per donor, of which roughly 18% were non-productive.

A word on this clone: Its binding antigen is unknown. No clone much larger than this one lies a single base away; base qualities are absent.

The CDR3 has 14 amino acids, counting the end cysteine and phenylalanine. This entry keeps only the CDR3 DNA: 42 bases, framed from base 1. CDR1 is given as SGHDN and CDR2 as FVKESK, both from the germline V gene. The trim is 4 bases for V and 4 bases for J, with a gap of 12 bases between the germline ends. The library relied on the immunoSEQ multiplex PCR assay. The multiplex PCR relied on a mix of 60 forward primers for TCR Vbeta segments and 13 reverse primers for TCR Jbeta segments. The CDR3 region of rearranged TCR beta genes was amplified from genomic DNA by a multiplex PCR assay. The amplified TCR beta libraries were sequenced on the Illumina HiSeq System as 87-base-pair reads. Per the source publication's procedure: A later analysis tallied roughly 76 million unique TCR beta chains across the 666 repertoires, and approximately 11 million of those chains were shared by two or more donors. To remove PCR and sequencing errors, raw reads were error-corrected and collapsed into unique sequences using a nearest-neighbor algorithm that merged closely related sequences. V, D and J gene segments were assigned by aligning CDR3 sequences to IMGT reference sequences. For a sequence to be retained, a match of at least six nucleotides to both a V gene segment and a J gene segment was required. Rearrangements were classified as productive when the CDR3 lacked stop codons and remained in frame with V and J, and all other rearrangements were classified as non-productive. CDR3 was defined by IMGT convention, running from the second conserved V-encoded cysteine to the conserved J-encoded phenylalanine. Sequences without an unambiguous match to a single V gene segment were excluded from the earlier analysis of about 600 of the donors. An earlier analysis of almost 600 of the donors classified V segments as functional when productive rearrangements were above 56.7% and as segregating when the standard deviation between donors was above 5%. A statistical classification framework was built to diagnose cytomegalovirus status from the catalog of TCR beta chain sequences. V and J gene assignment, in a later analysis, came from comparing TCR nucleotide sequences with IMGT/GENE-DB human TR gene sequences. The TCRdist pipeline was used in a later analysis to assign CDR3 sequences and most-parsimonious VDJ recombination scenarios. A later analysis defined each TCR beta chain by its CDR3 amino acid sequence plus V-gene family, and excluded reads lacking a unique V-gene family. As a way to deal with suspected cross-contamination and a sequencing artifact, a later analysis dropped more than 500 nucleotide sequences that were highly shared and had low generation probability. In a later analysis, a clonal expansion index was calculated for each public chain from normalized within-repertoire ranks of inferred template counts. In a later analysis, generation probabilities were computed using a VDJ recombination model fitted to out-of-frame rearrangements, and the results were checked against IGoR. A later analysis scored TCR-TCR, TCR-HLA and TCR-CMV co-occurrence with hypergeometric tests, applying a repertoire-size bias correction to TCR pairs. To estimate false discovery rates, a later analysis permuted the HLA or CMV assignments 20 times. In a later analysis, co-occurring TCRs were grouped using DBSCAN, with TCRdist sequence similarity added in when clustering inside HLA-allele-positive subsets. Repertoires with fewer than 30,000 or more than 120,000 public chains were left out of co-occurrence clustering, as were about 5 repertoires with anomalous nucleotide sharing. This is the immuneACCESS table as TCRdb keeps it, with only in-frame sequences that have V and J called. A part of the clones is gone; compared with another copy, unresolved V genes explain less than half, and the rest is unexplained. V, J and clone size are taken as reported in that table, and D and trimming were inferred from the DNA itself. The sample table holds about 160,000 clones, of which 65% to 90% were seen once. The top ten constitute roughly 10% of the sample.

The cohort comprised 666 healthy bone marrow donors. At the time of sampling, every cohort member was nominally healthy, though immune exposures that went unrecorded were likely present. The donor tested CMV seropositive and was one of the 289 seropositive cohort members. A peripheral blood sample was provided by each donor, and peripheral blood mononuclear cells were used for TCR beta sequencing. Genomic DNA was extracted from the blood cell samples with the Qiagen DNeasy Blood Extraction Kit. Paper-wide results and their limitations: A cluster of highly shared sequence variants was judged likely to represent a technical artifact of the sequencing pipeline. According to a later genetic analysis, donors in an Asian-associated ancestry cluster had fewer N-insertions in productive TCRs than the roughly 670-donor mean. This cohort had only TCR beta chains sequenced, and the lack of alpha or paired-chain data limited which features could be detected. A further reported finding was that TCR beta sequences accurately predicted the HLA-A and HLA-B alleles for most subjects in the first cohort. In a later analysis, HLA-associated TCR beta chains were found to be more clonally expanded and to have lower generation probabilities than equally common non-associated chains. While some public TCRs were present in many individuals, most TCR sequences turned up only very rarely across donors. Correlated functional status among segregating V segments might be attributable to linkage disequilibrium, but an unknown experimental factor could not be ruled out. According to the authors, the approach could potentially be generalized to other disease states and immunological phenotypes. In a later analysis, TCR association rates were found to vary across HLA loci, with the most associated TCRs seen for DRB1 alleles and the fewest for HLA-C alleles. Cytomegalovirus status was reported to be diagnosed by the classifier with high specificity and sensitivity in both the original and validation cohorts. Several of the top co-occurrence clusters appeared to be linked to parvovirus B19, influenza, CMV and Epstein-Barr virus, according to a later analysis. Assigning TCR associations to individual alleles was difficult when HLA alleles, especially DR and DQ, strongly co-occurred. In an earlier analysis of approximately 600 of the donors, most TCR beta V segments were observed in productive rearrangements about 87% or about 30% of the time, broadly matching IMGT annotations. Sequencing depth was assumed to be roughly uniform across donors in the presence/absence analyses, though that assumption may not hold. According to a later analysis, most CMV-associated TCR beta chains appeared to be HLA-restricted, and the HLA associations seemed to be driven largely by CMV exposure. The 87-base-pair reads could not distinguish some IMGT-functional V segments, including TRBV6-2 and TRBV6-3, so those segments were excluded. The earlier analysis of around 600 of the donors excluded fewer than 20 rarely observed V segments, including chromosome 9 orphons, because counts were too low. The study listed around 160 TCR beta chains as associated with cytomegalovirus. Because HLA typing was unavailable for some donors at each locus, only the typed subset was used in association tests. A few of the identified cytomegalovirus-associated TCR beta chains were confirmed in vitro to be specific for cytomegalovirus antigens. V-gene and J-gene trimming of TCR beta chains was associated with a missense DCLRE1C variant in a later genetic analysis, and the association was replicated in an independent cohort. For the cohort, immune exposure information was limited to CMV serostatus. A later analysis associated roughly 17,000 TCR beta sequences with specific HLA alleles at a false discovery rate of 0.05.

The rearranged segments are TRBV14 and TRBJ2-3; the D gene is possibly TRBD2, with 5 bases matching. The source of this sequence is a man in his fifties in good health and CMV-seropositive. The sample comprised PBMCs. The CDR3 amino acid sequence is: CASSPMTGADTQYF. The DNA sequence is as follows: TGTGCCAGCAGCCCAATGACCGGGGCAGATACGCAGTATTTT. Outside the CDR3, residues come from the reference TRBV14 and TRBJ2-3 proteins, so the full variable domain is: EAGVTQFPSHSVIEKGQTVTLRCDPISGHDNLYWYRRVMGKEIKFLLHFVKESKQDESGMPNNRFLAERTGGTYSTLKVQPAELEDSGVYFCASSPMTGADTQYFGPGTRLTVL.